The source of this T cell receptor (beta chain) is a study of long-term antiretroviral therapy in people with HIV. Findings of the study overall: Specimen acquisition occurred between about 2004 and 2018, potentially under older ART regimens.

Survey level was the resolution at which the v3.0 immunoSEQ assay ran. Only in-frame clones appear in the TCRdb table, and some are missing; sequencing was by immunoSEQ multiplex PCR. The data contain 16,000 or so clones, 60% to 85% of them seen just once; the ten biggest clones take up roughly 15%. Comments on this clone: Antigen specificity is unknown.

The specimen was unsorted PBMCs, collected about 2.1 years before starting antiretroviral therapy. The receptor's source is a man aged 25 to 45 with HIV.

The CDR3 sequence is CASSLPQIALTGELFF. In DNA form, the CDR3 reads TGTGCCAGCAGCCTACCCCAGATCGCCCTGACCGGGGAGCTGTTTTTT. The V and J genes are TRBV7-2 and TRBJ2-2; unclear D gene. The V gene's germline CDR1 is SGHTA and CDR2 FQGNSA. Trimming cost V 5 bases and J 5 bases, with 18 bases left between them. The CDR3 sequence is 16 residues long.